The sequence of this T cell receptor (beta chain) was determined in a study of tissue T cells after allogeneic stem cell transplantation. Details on this clone: Its antigen is as yet unknown.

Study-wide points: Within patients, tissue anatomy strongly shaped TCR repertoire composition. Few T cell clones were shared across patients, but motif clusters showed tissue-specific shared signatures. Only a limited share of tissue TCRs appeared in blood or spleen.

V lost 3 bases to trimming and J lost 2 bases; unmatched junction nucleotides: 8. Germline-derived CDR1 and CDR2 are DFQATT and SNEGSKA (reference sequence). The CDR3 has 15 amino acids. Using immunoSEQ multiplex PCR, the repertoire was profiled, and TCRdb retains in-frame clones only, with some absent. There are roughly 25,000 clones in the sample; 70% to 75% occur only once, and less than 8.5% lies in the top ten. Non-transplant comparator patients with other cancers had at least five gastrointestinal samples and no known gastrointestinal disease. Sequencing was performed on tissue from the ileum, taken at autopsy. This clonotype originated in a female donor aged 60 or older with lung cancer. The genes are TRBV20-1 and TRBJ2-7; TRBD1 aligns across 9 bases. This chain's CDR3 is CSASHRGQNTYEQYF. In DNA form, the CDR3 reads TGCAGTGCTAGTCACAGGGGGCAAAATACCTACGAGCAGTACTTC.